This T cell receptor beta chain was captured in a study of blood T cell repertoires in COVID-19. Study details: Some COVID-19 samples were acute and others convalescent; all came from the United States, Italy and Spain.

Under the authors' procedure: Estimated nucleated cell counts came from reference gene primer amplification. Here immunoSEQ multiplex PCR was the method, and the copy in TCRdb shows in-frame clones only, minus some. That table is the source of V, J and clone size, and D and trimming were worked out from the DNA. In the table there are about 250,000 clones, more than 70% of which are singletons. Patients from Seattle were sampled longitudinally, starting during active infection. The origin of this receptor is a woman aged 25-40 years with COVID-19, enrolled during active disease. What was sequenced was peripheral blood.

The CDR3 bases are TGTGCCAGTAGTATAGGTTCTTCTGGGAGGGCCTCTTCCTACAATGAGCAGTTCTTC. Residues: CASSIGSSGRASSYNEQFF. J is TRBJ2-1 and V is TRBV19; TRBD2 agrees at 7 bases. Germline V gene lookup returns CDR1 LNHDA and CDR2 SQIVND (reference sequence). The length of the CDR3 is 19 residues. V lost 1 base and J lost 1; bases outside the gene matches: 13.